This section outlines one T cell receptor (beta chain) sequence together with its context. Its target is unknown. Unique molecular identifiers were incorporated when the TCRbeta library was constructed. One entry per CDR3 protein, called by TCRdb with MiXCR from the PCR reads. The repertoire holds a few hundred thousand distinct CDR3 sequences, 25% to 30% seen once, with approximately 33% in the top ten. This specimen comes from a study of T-cell reconstitution after alpha-beta-depleted transplantation in children. Study-wide points: About two months after transplant, alpha-beta T cells reportedly came from several hundred expanded graft clones.

The CDR3 contains 13 residues. Germline V CDR1 and CDR2: DFQATT, SNEGSKA (reference sequence). V dropped 4 bases and J dropped 6 bases, with 15 bases sitting between them. This clonotype was sampled from a boy under two years old with Wiskott-Aldrich syndrome, due to receive a stem cell transplant. Specimen: PBMCs, collected before TCRalphabeta/CD19-depleted stem cell transplant. The rearrangement joins TRBV20-1 to TRBJ1-2; D is uncertain. The CDR3 loop is CSAKESWSNGYTF. CDR3 bases: TGCAGTGCTAAGGAAAGCTGGTCCAATGGCTACACCTTC.